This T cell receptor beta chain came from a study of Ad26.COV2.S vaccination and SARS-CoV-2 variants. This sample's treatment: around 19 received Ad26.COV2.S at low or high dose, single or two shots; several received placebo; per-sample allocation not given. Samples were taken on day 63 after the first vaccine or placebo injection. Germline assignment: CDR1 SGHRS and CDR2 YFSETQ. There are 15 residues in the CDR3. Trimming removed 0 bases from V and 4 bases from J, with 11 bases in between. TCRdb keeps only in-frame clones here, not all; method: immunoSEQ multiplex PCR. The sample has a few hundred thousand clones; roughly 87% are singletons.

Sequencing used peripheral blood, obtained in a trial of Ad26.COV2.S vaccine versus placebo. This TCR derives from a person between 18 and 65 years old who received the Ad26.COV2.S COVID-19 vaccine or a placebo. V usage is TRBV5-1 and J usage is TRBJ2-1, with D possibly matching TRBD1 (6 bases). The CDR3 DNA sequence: TGCGCCAGCAGCTTGGTGCAGGGGATGTACAATGAGCAGTTCTTC. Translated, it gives CASSLVQGMYNEQFF. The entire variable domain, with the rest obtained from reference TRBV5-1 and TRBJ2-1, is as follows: KAGVTQTPRYLIKTRGQQVTLSCSPISGHRSVSWYQQTPGQGLQFLFEYFSETQRNKGNFPGRFSGRQFSNSRSEMNVSTLELGDSALYLCASSLVQGMYNEQFFGPGTRLTVL.